This T cell receptor beta chain was documented in a study of T cell clonotyping in hematopoietic cell transplantation. From germline, CDR1 is MNHEY and CDR2 SVGAGI. This CDR3 has 15 amino acids. V lost 7 bases and J lost 0, with 15 bases in between. Specified time point: recipient sample about 28 days before transplant, after cytoreduction. The assay was immunoSEQ multiplex PCR, and TCRdb's table has in-frame clones only and misses some. In the table there are 26,000 or so clones, approximately 77% of which are singletons. This sequence was found in a middle-aged man with acute myeloid leukemia. Some clones in this sample may be carry-over from other donors' samples. The sample in question was peripheral blood mononuclear cells, obtained before stem cell transplant. The rearrangement uses TRBV6-5 and TRBJ1-1; D is possibly TRBD1 (5 bases). The CDR3 region has the DNA TGTGCCAGCACCCGGGACGGCTCTATGAACACTGAAGCTTTCTTT. Its protein product is CASTRDGSMNTEAFF.